The 9 T cell receptor beta chains below come from one sample, sequenced in a study of T cell responses to AZD1222 COVID-19 vaccine. Using immunoSEQ multiplex PCR, the repertoire was profiled, and TCRdb retains in-frame clones only, with some absent. This sample has about 64,000 clones, with 85% to 95% found just once. The sequencing used peripheral blood, collected 28 days after the second dose of the MenACWY control vaccine. The receptors derive from an adult who received the MenACWY meningococcal vaccine as a control.

This rearrangement joins TRBV5-1 to TRBJ1-5, with 9 bases identical to TRBD1. CDR1 and CDR2 from the germline V gene are SGHRS and YFSETQ. The CDR3 length is 18 residues. Trimming removed 0 bases from V and 4 bases from J; junction bases left unmatched: 11. The CDR3 region is CASSLGPGQGLENQPQHF. The CDR3 DNA is TGCGCCAGCAGCTTGGGGCCGGGACAGGGTTTAGAAAATCAGCCCCAGCATTTT.

V and J are TRBV3-1 (or the pseudogene TRBV3-2) and TRBJ1-1; 7 nucleotides agree with TRBD1. The germline V gene has CDR1 LGHDT and CDR2 YNNKEL (reference sequence). Trimming removed 5 bases from V and 1 base from J; junction bases left unmatched: 7. The CDR3 length is 15 residues. The CDR3 DNA reads as TGTGCCAGCAGCTATACACAGGGGCCGAACACTGAAGCTTTCTTT. Translation: CASSYTQGPNTEAFF.

This clone has only one observation. This chain connects TRBV5-6 to TRBJ2-7; possible D gene TRBD1, 6 bases. V lost 4 bases and J lost 7, with 18 bases in between. Germline CDR1 reads SGHDT; CDR2 reads YYEEEE. The CDR3 consists of 14 residues. In DNA, the CDR3 is TGTGCCAGCAGCCTTTCGGACAGACCCCTGGAGCAGTACTTC. This gives the protein CASSLSDRPLEQYF.

This clone has a handful of counts. The chain has TRBV29-1 and TRBJ2-5, with 7 bases lining up with TRBD2. The germline V gene encodes CDR1 SQVTM and CDR2 ANQGSEA. This CDR3 is built from 12 residues. The J segment lost 2 bases and the V segment lost 6 bases, leaving 3 bases of the junction unmatched. The CDR3: CSVLATQETQYF. The CDR3, as DNA: TGCAGCGTACTAGCGACTCAAGAGACCCAGTACTTC.

This chain links TRBV3-1 (or the pseudogene TRBV3-2) with TRBJ2-5; D could derive from TRBD1 or TRBD2 (6 bases each). The ends were cut back, 3 bases at V and 5 bases at J, with 10 bases in the middle. The CDR3 sequence is 13 residues long. CDR1 is LGHDT and CDR2 is YNNKEL in the germline V gene (reference sequence). The CDR3 nucleotides are TGTGCCAGCAGCCAGACAGGAGGGGAGACCCAGTACTTC. This sequence encodes CASSQTGGETQYF.

The genes are TRBV19 and TRBJ1-5, with TRBD1 identical over 7 bases. Germline lookup yields CDR1 LNHDA and CDR2 SQIVND (reference sequence). CDR3 size: 14 residues. The ends lost 5 bases at V and 5 bases at J; junction bases unmatched: 6. The CDR3 is CASSFMQGDQPQHF. The CDR3, as DNA: TGTGCCAGTAGTTTCATGCAGGGGGATCAGCCCCAGCATTTT.

This clone appeared once. The chain employs TRBV9 and TRBJ2-3; D is unclear. Between the trimmed V and J ends, which lost 3 bases and 0 bases, there was a span of 11 bases. The CDR3 consists of 15 residues. In germline, CDR1 is SGDLS, CDR2 YYNGEE. The CDR3 spells CASSAQVISTDTQYF. The DNA for the CDR3 is TGTGCCAGCAGCGCGCAGGTTATTAGCACAGATACGCAGTATTTT.

The chain uses TRBV5-4 and TRBJ2-1, with TRBD2 matching over 15 bases. Germline-derived CDR1 and CDR2 are SGHNT and YYREEE (reference sequence). The V gene end was trimmed by 4 bases and the J gene end by 8 bases; junction bases not matched to a gene: 4. The CDR3 covers 15 residues. DNA of the CDR3: TGTGCCAGCAGCACCCGGACTAGCGGGGGGGATGAGCAGTTCTTC. Its protein is CASSTRTSGGDEQFF.

This clone showed up just once. The rearrangement links TRBV7-2 to TRBJ2-5; D may be TRBD1 or TRBD2 (6 bases each). The V gene lost 1 base and the J gene lost 4 bases, with 10 bases spanning the gap. The CDR3 has 14 amino acids. CDR1 SGHTA and CDR2 FQGNSA come from the germline V gene. The CDR3 DNA is TGTGCCAGCAGCTTAGTTTGGGGGGCAGAGACCCAGTACTTC. Translated, it gives CASSLVWGAETQYF.